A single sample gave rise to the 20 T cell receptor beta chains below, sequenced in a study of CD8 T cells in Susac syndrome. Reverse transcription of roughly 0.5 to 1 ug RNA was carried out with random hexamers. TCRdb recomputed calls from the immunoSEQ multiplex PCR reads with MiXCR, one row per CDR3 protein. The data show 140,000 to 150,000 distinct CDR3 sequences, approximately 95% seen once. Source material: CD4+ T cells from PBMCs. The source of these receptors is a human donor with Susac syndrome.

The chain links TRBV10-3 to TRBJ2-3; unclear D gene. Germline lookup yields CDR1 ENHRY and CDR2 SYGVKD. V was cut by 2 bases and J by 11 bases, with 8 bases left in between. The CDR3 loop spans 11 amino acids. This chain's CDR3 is CAISERALQYF. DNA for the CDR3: TGTGCCATCAGTGAGCGGGCCCTGCAGTATTTT.

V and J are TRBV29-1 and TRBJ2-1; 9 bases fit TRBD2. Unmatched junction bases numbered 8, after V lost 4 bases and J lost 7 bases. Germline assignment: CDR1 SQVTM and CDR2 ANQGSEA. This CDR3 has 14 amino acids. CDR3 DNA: TGCAGCGTTGCCGGAGCGGGGGGCATAAATGAGCAGTTCTTC. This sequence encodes CSVAGAGGINEQFF.

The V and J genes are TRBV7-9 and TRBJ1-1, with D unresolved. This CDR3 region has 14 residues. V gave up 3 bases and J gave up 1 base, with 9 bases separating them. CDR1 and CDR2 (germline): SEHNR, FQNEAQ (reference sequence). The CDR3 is CASSFAGPNTEAFF. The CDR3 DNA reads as TGTGCCAGCAGCTTCGCGGGCCCGAACACTGAAGCTTTCTTT.

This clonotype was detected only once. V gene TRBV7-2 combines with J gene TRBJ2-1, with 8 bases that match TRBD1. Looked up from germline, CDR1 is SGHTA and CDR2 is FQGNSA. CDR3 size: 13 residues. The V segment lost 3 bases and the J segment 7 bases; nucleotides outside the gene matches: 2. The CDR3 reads CASSFGDRNEQFF. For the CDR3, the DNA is TGTGCCAGCAGCTTTGGGGACAGGAATGAGCAGTTCTTC.

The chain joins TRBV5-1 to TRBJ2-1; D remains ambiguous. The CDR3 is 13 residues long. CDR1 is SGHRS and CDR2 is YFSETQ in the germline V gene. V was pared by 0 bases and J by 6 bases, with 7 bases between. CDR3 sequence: CASSLGGFNEQFF. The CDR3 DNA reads TGCGCCAGCAGCTTGGGAGGTTTCAATGAGCAGTTCTTC.

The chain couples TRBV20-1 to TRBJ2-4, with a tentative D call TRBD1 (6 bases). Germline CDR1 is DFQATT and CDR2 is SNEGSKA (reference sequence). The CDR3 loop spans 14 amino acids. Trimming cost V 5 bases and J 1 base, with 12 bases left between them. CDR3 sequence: CSAALRGAKNIQYF. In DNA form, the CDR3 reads TGCAGTGCTGCCCTGAGGGGGGCCAAAAACATTCAGTACTTC.

The CDR3 protein is CASSQSIGVRQETQYF. In DNA form, the CDR3 reads TGTGCCAGCAGCCAATCCATTGGGGTGCGGCAAGAGACCCAGTACTTC. The chain employs TRBV7-2 and TRBJ2-5; D is ambiguous. Germline V gene sequence: CDR1 SGHTA, CDR2 FQGNSA. V lost 5 bases to trimming and J lost 2 bases, with 18 bases between them. The CDR3 totals 16 residues.

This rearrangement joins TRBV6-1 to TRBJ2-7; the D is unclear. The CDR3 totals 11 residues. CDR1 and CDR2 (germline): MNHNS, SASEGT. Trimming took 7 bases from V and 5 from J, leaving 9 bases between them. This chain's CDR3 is CASKLWDEQYF. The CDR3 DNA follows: TGTGCCAGCAAACTGTGGGACGAGCAGTACTTC.

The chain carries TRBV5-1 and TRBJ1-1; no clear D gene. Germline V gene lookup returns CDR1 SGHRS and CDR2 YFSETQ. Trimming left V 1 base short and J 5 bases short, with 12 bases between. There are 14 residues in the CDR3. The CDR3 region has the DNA TGCGCCAGCAGCTTGTATGGTACAGCAACTGAAGCTTTCTTT. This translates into CASSLYGTATEAFF.

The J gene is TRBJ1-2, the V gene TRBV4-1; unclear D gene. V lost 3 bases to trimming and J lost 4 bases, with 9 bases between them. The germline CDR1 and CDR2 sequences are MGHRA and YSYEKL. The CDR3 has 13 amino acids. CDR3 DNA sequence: TGCGCCAGCAGCCAGTCGGCCGGCTATGGCTACACCTTC. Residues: CASSQSAGYGYTF.

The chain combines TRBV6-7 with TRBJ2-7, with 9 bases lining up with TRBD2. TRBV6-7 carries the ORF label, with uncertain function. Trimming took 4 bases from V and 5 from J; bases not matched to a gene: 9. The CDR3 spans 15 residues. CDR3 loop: CASSLSGTSKDEQYF. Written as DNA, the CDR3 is TGTGCCAGCAGTTTATCCGGGACTAGCAAGGACGAGCAGTACTTC.

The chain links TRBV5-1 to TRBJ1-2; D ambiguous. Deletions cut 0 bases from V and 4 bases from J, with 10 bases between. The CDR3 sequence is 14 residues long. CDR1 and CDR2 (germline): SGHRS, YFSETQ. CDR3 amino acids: CASSLEKGLYGYTF. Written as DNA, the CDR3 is TGCGCCAGCAGCTTGGAGAAGGGCCTCTATGGCTACACCTTC.

The CDR3 nucleotides read TGTGCCAGCAGTGTGGGGAGTGAAAAACTGTTTTTT. Translation: CASSVGSEKLFF. The chain carries TRBV5-4 and TRBJ1-4; D is unresolved. The CDR3 contains 12 residues. V lost 5 bases and J 7 bases, leaving 9 bases between the germline ends. The germline gives CDR1 SGHNT, CDR2 YYREEE (reference sequence).

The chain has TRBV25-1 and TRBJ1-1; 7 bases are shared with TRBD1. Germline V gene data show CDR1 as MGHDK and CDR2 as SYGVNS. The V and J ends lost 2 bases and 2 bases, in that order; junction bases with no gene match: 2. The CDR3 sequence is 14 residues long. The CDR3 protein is CASSETGENTEAFF. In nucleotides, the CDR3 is TGTGCCAGCAGTGAAACAGGGGAAAACACTGAAGCTTTCTTT.

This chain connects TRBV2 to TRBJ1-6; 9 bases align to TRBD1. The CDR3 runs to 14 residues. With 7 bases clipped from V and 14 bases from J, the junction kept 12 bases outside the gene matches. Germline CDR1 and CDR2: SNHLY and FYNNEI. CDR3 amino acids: CASNDRQGGQALHF. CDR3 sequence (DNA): TGTGCCAGCAATGACAGACAGGGGGGGCAGGCCCTCCACTTT.

The CDR3 region is CASSTEIYGYTF. The CDR3 DNA sequence: TGTGCCAGCAGTACAGAGATCTATGGCTACACCTTC. The rearrangement links TRBV25-1 to TRBJ1-2; D ambiguous. V dropped 5 bases and J dropped 4 bases, with 8 bases sitting between them. The CDR3 consists of 12 residues. The germline V gene has CDR1 MGHDK and CDR2 SYGVNS.

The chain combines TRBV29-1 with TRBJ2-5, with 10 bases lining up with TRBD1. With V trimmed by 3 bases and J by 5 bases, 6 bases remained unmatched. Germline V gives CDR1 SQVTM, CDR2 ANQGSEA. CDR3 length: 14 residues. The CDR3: CSVDRGQGRETQYF. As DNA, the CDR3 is TGCAGCGTTGATAGGGGACAGGGGAGGGAGACCCAGTACTTC.

CDR3 residues: CASSTGDPTGEQFF. In DNA, the CDR3 is TGTGCCAGCAGTACCGGGGACCCCACGGGGGAGCAGTTCTTC. V usage is TRBV5-6 and J usage is TRBJ2-1; D assignment may be TRBD1 or TRBD2 (5 bases each). V was cut by 5 bases and J by 10 bases, with 19 bases left in between. Germline CDR1 reads SGHDT; CDR2 reads YYEEEE. This CDR3 comprises 14 residues.

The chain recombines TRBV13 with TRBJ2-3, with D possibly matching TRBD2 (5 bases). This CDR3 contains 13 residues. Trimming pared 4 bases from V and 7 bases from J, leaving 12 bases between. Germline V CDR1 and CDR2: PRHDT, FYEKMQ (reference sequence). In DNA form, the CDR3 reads TGTGCCAGCAGCTCCATACTAGATTATACGCAGTATTTT. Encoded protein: CASSSILDYTQYF.

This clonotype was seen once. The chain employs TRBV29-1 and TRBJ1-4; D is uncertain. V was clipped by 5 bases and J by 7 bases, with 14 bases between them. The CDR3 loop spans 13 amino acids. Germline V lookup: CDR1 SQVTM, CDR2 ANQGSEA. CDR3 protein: CSVFSPPPEKLFF. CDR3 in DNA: TGCAGCGTTTTCTCTCCGCCACCTGAAAAACTGTTTTTT. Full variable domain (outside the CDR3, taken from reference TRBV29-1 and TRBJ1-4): SAVISQKPSRDICQRGTSLTIQCQVDSQVTMMFWYRQQPGQSLTLIATANQGSEATYESGFVIDKFPISRPNLTFSTLTVSNMSPEDSSIYLCSVFSPPPEKLFFGSGTQLSVL.